This T cell receptor (beta chain) was captured in a study of blood T cell repertoires in COVID-19. Germline values: CDR1 SGHNT, CDR2 YYREEE (reference sequence). The ends lost 4 bases at V and 6 bases at J; junction bases unmatched: 10. This CDR3 comprises 16 residues. Clones were read by immunoSEQ multiplex PCR, and TCRdb kept only the in-frame ones, dropping some. The sample includes about 58,000 clones, 70% to 90% of them seen just once. Sample: peripheral blood. The origin of this receptor is a man in his 60s with acute or convalescent COVID-19. The chain combines TRBV5-4 with TRBJ2-1; 10 positions match TRBD2. CDR3 protein: CASSGRAGGGFNEQFF. In DNA form, the CDR3 reads TGTGCCAGCAGCGGAAGAGCGGGAGGGGGGTTCAATGAGCAGTTCTTC.